These 29 T cell receptor beta chains share one sample of origin, sequenced in a study of blood T cell repertoires in COVID-19. Profiled with immunoSEQ multiplex PCR; TCRdb holds only in-frame clones, not every one. The sample lists 100,000 or so clones, less than 85% occurring once. The sample comprised peripheral blood. These receptors all come from a woman between 65 and 79 years old with active or convalescent COVID-19.

The CDR3 reads CASSLAGWNTEAFF. The CDR3 DNA reads TGTGCCAGCAGCTTGGCCGGGTGGAACACTGAAGCTTTCTTT. The chain has TRBV5-8 and TRBJ1-1; D uncertain. With 0 bases removed from V and 1 base from J, the gap between germline ends came to 7 bases. Germline CDR1 is SGHTS and CDR2 is YDEGEE. This CDR3 has 14 amino acids.

The rearrangement joins TRBV12-2 to TRBJ1-3. TRBV12-2 is a pseudogene locus. CDR3 length: 17 amino acids. The CDR3 DNA reads as TGTGCAAGTCGCTCTAACCCGGACTGCGGCTCTGGAAACACCATATATTTT. It encodes CASRSNPDCGSGNTIYF.

The V call is TRBV5-6, the J call TRBJ1-3, with unresolved D. The CDR3 totals 16 residues. Germline CDR1 is SGHDT and CDR2 is YYEEEE. V was pared by 4 bases and J by 1 base, with 15 bases between. The CDR3, as DNA: TGTGCCAGCAGCCTGGGCGGGCGGTTGTCTGGAAACACCATATATTTT. Protein sequence: CASSLGGRLSGNTIYF.

This clone was detected a few times. In DNA form, the CDR3 reads TGTGCCAGCAGCTTAACAGTGATGACTAACTATGGCTACACCTTC. Amino acids: CASSLTVMTNYGYTF. The chain joins TRBV7-2 to TRBJ1-2; D gene uncertain. The CDR3 has 15 residues. CDR1 is SGHTA, CDR2 FQGNSA, per germline. Trimming removed 2 bases from V and 0 bases from J, with 10 bases in between.

V gene TRBV2 combines with J gene TRBJ2-7; D is undetermined. Germline V gene sequence: CDR1 SNHLY, CDR2 FYNNEI. This CDR3 has 12 residues. Trimming left V 3 bases short and J 9 bases short, with 12 bases between. This CDR3 is CASSEVVLRQYF. The CDR3 DNA follows: TGTGCCAGCAGTGAGGTTGTATTGAGGCAGTACTTC. The complete variable domain, with remaining parts taken from reference TRBV2 and TRBJ2-7, reads EPEVTQTPSHQVTQMGQEVILRCVPISNHLYFYWYRQILGQKVEFLVSFYNNEISEKSEIFDDQFSVERPDGSNFTLKIRSTKLEDSAMYFCASSEVVLRQYFGPGTRLTVT.

The CDR3 DNA follows: TGTGCCAGCAGCCTCACACAGGGATTCTCCTACGAGCAGTACTTC. Translating it yields CASSLTQGFSYEQYF. The V call is TRBV3-1 (or the pseudogene TRBV3-2), the J call TRBJ2-7; perhaps TRBD1 as D (6 bases). The CDR3 is 15 residues long. CDR1 is LGHDT and CDR2 is YNNKEL in the germline V gene (reference sequence). V lost 4 bases, J lost 0 bases, and 13 bases lay in between.

The chain combines TRBV10-3 with TRBJ1-1, with no clear D. The CDR3 runs to 15 residues. From germline, CDR1 is ENHRY and CDR2 SYGVKD. Trimming removed 4 bases at V and 1 base at J, with 13 bases between. The CDR3 bases are TGTGCCATCAGTGCCACGGGTAGCCAGAACACTGAAGCTTTCTTT. Encoded protein: CAISATGSQNTEAFF.

The J gene is TRBJ2-3, the V gene TRBV19; no definite D call. Trimming cost V 7 bases and J 2 bases, with 16 bases left between them. The CDR3 is 15 residues long. Germline V lookup: CDR1 LNHDA, CDR2 SQIVND (reference sequence). The CDR3 sequence is CASKSPTGYTDTQYF. Written as DNA, the CDR3 is TGTGCCAGTAAATCTCCCACCGGGTACACAGATACGCAGTATTTT. The whole variable domain, filled in from reference TRBV19 and TRBJ2-3, reads DGGITQSPKYLFRKEGQNVTLSCEQNLNHDAMYWYRQDPGQGLRLIYYSQIVNDFQKGDIAEGYSVSREKKESFPLTVTSAQKNPTAFYLCASKSPTGYTDTQYFGPGTRLTVL.

This sequence joins TRBV2 and TRBJ1-5; D is unclear. CDR1 and CDR2 from the germline V gene are SNHLY and FYNNEI. CDR3 size: 13 residues. V was trimmed by 7 bases and J by 3 bases, leaving 10 bases between them. The CDR3, as DNA: TGTGCCAGCATTCGAGAAAACAATCAGCCCCAGCATTTT. This gives the protein CASIRENNQPQHF. Full variable domain (missing parts from reference TRBV2 and TRBJ1-5): EPEVTQTPSHQVTQMGQEVILRCVPISNHLYFYWYRQILGQKVEFLVSFYNNEISEKSEIFDDQFSVERPDGSNFTLKIRSTKLEDSAMYFCASIRENNQPQHFGDGTRLSIL.

This sequence joins TRBV21-1 and TRBJ1-2. TRBV21-1 is termed a pseudogene. The CDR3 is 15 residues long. DNA for the CDR3: TGTGCCAGCAGCAAAGTTACGGTCCTTAACTATGGCTACACCTTC. It translates to CASSKVTVLNYGYTF.

V and J are TRBV19 and TRBJ2-5, with TRBD1 identical over 9 bases. CDR3 length: 16 residues. The V gene's germline CDR1 is LNHDA and CDR2 SQIVND (reference sequence). Germline trimming cut 5 bases from V and 3 bases from J; bases unmatched to any gene: 10. The CDR3 spells CASSAAPGQGEETQYF. CDR3 nucleotide sequence: TGTGCCAGTAGTGCCGCACCGGGACAGGGAGAAGAGACCCAGTACTTC.

This chain uses TRBV7-8 with TRBJ2-7; weak D call: TRBD2 (5 bases). Germline CDR1 reads SGHVS; CDR2 reads FQNEAQ. Trimming removed 5 bases from V and 3 bases from J, with 23 bases in between. This CDR3 contains 17 residues. The CDR3 nucleotides are TGTGCCAGCAGCCAAAATACGGGATGGGGTATCTACTACGAGCAGTACTTC. This sequence encodes CASSQNTGWGIYYEQYF.

This sequence joins TRBV21-1 and TRBJ2-3; the listed D gene, TRBD1, was not tested against the DNA. TRBV21-1 is tagged as a pseudogene. This CDR3 contains 17 residues. CDR3 sequence reads: CASSKHGTGLSTDTQYF. In DNA, the CDR3 is TGTGCCAGCAGCAAACATGGAACAGGGTTAAGCACAGATACGCAGTATTTT.

The V and J genes are TRBV11-3 and TRBJ2-1; D ambiguous. The CDR3 extends over 15 amino acids. V lost 2 bases to trimming and J lost 10 bases, with 18 bases between them. Germline lookup yields CDR1 SGHNT and CDR2 YENEEA. Here the CDR3 reads CASSLLGSNDGEQFF. The CDR3 bases are TGTGCCAGCAGCTTACTTGGGTCCAACGACGGGGAGCAGTTCTTC.

The table lists this clone with a count of one. The J gene is TRBJ1-2, the V gene TRBV7-2, with TRBD1 matching over 8 bases. This CDR3 comprises 13 residues. V lost 5 bases to trimming and J lost 7 bases; unmatched junction nucleotides: 6. Germline CDR1 is SGHTA and CDR2 is FQGNSA. CDR3 nucleotide sequence: TGTGCCAGCAGCCTTCGACAGGGGACTGGCTACACCTTC. It specifies CASSLRQGTGYTF.

This chain uses TRBV5-8 with TRBJ1-2; D remains unclear. CDR3 length equals 13 residues. CDR1 SGHTS and CDR2 YDEGEE come from the germline V gene. V lost 1 base, J lost 8 bases, and 12 bases lay in between. CDR3 sequence: CASSLILAEGYTF. The DNA of the CDR3 is TGTGCCAGCAGCTTGATCCTGGCGGAGGGCTACACCTTC. The full variable domain, completed using reference TRBV5-8 and TRBJ1-2, is EAGVTQSPTHLIKTRGQQATLRCSPISGHTSVYWYQQALGLGLQFLLWYDEGEERNRGNFPPRFSGRQFPNYSSELNVNALELEDSALYLCASSLILAEGYTFGSGTRLTVV.

This sequence joins TRBV15 and TRBJ2-4, with 7 bases aligning to TRBD1. Trimming took 2 bases from V and 1 from J; bases not matched to a gene: 8. Germline CDR1 is LNHNV and CDR2 is YYDKDF (reference sequence). This CDR3 comprises 17 residues. The CDR3 DNA reads as TGTGCCACCAGCAGACGCGCGGACAGGCCCGCCAAAAACATTCAGTACTTC. It translates to CATSRRADRPAKNIQYF. The variable domain in full, with the rest retrieved from reference TRBV15 and TRBJ2-4, is DAMVIQNPRYQVTQFGKPVTLSCSQTLNHNVMYWYQQKSSQAPKLLFHYYDKDFNNEADTPDNFQSRRPNTSFCFLDIRSPGLGDTAMYLCATSRRADRPAKNIQYFGAGTRLSVL.

V usage is TRBV7-9 and J usage is TRBJ1-2, with D possibly matching TRBD1 (6 bases). Germline-derived CDR1 and CDR2 are SEHNR and FQNEAQ (reference sequence). The CDR3 covers 13 residues. The V gene lost 5 bases and the J gene lost 4 bases, with 11 bases spanning the gap. The CDR3 DNA reads TGTGCCAGCAGCCCCGACAGGCTCTATGGCTACACCTTC. Translated: CASSPDRLYGYTF.

CDR3 amino acids: CASSFATRPNGGELFF. CDR3 nucleotides: TGTGCCAGCAGTTTCGCGACTAGGCCTAACGGCGGGGAGCTGTTTTTT. This chain links TRBV28 with TRBJ2-2; a weak D match, TRBD2 (6 bases). This CDR3 has 16 residues. Germline V gene sequence: CDR1 MDHEN, CDR2 SYDVKM. Trimming cost V 3 bases and J 7 bases, with 18 bases left between them. The variable domain in full, with the rest retrieved from reference TRBV28 and TRBJ2-2, is DVKVTQSSRYLVKRTGEKVFLECVQDMDHENMFWYRQDPGLGLRLIYFSYDVKMKEKGDIPEGYSVSREKKERFSLILESASTNQTSMYLCASSFATRPNGGELFFGEGSRLTVL.

The chain recombines TRBV5-1 with TRBJ1-1; maybe TRBD1 (5 bases). CDR3 length: 16 residues. Germline V gene lookup returns CDR1 SGHRS and CDR2 YFSETQ. Trimming left V 0 bases short and J 2 bases short, with 14 bases between. The CDR3 region has the DNA TGCGCCAGCAGCTTGGCCCAGGGCGGGGGTAACACTGAAGCTTTCTTT. Translation: CASSLAQGGGNTEAFF.

This sequence joins TRBV30 and TRBJ2-7; 10 bases are shared with TRBD2. Germline-derived CDR1 and CDR2 are GTSNPN and SVGIG (reference sequence). The junction had 4 bases not matched to a gene; V was cut back by 0 bases and J by 2 bases. The CDR3 sequence is 15 residues long. The CDR3 DNA is TGTGCCTGGAGTGTGCTAGCGGGAGCCACCTACGAGCAGTACTTC. This encodes CAWSVLAGATYEQYF.

J is TRBJ1-3 and V is TRBV5-1; D may be TRBD1 (6 bases). Trimming stripped 2 bases from V and 3 bases from J, with 9 bases between. Germline CDR1 SGHRS, CDR2 YFSETQ. The CDR3 is 14 residues long. The CDR3 is CASSFGGLGNTIYF. The CDR3 DNA reads TGCGCCAGCAGCTTCGGGGGGCTTGGAAACACCATATATTTT.

This rearrangement joins TRBV19 to TRBJ2-3, with D perhaps matching TRBD1 (5 bases). Trimming pared 5 bases from V and 6 bases from J, leaving 12 bases between. CDR1 and CDR2 (germline): LNHDA, SQIVND (reference sequence). The CDR3 is 13 amino acids. The CDR3 sequence is CASSPAGLDTQYF. DNA of the CDR3: TGTGCCAGTAGTCCGGCAGGGTTGGATACGCAGTATTTT. Looking up the rest from reference TRBV19 and TRBJ2-3 gives the full variable domain: DGGITQSPKYLFRKEGQNVTLSCEQNLNHDAMYWYRQDPGQGLRLIYYSQIVNDFQKGDIAEGYSVSREKKESFPLTVTSAQKNPTAFYLCASSPAGLDTQYFGPGTRLTVL.

This chain joins TRBV15 and TRBJ2-5; 11 bases are shared with TRBD2. The CDR3 is made up of 15 amino acids. Per germline, CDR1 LNHNV and CDR2 YYDKDF (reference sequence). J was trimmed by 5 bases and V by 0 bases; bases with no gene match: 2. CDR3 DNA sequence: TGTGCCACCAGCAGAGATAGCGGGGGGGCCGAGACCCAGTACTTC. It yields the protein CATSRDSGGAETQYF.

The chain is built from TRBV7-2 and TRBJ1-2, with no clear D. The V gene's germline CDR1 is SGHTA and CDR2 FQGNSA. The V gene lost 1 base and the J gene lost 8 bases, with 17 bases spanning the gap. This CDR3 region has 15 residues. The CDR3 protein is CASSLEGRSTGGYTF. The CDR3 nucleotides are TGTGCCAGCAGCTTAGAGGGCAGGTCTACGGGGGGCTACACCTTC. The full variable domain, completed using reference TRBV7-2 and TRBJ1-2, is GAGVSQSPSNKVTEKGKDVELRCDPISGHTALYWYRQSLGQGLEFLIYFQGNSAPDKSGLPSDRFSAERTGGSVSTLTIQRTQQEDSAVYLCASSLEGRSTGGYTFGSGTRLTVV.

The CDR3 region is CASTGGTGGLEAFF. CDR3 sequence (DNA): TGTGCCAGCACCGGTGGGACAGGGGGTCTTGAAGCTTTCTTT. J is TRBJ1-1 and V is TRBV6-5; TRBD1 matches 11 bases. This CDR3 spans 14 amino acids. With 7 bases clipped from V and 7 bases from J, the junction kept 8 bases outside the gene matches. The germline V gene has CDR1 MNHEY and CDR2 SVGAGI.

The J gene is TRBJ2-7, the V gene TRBV10-2; 14 bases line up with TRBD2. Per germline, CDR1 WSHSY and CDR2 SAAADI. This CDR3 is 14 amino acids long. Germline trimming cut 6 bases from V and 7 bases from J; bases unmatched to any gene: 5. The DNA for the CDR3 is TGCGCCAGCAGAGGACTAGCGGGAGGAGGTGAGCAGTACTTC. Its protein is CASRGLAGGGEQYF.

The J gene is TRBJ2-7, the V gene TRBV11-2, with TRBD2 matching over 11 bases. Germline CDR1 is SGHAT and CDR2 is FQNNGV. Germline trimming cut 5 bases from V and 2 bases from J; bases unmatched to any gene: 5. CDR3 length equals 15 residues. The CDR3 protein is CASSLRLAGTYEQYF. In DNA, the CDR3 is TGTGCCAGCAGCCTCAGACTAGCGGGGACCTACGAGCAGTACTTC.

This clone was observed once. The chain has TRBV28 and TRBJ1-1; TRBD1 aligns across 10 bases. The germline V gene encodes CDR1 MDHEN and CDR2 SYDVKM. The junction had 14 bases not matched to a gene; V was cut back by 7 bases and J by 6 bases. The CDR3 loop spans 16 amino acids. DNA of the CDR3: TGTGCCAGCACCTATAGGCCCGGACAGGGGGGGGCTGAAGCTTTCTTT. It translates to CASTYRPGQGGAEAFF.